These T cell receptor beta chains were read from a single sample in a study of neurological immune-mediated disorders. TCRdb processed the 5' RACE reads anew with MiXCR; each CDR3 protein has one entry. The data show 50,000 to 65,000 distinct CDR3 sequences, around 4.7% seen once. Sequencing was carried out using PBMCs. Source of these receptors: a woman aged 45-65 years with multiple sclerosis. CDR3s include the opening cysteine and the closing phenylalanine or tryptophan. D genes are given only for firm matches. Clone size appears in some rows only: once, few, many, or a class for an expanded clone.

TRBV7-3	TRBD1	TRBJ1-5	many	CASSPSRQGPTQPQHF	TGTGCCAGCAGCCCCTCCCGACAGGGGCCGACTCAGCCCCAGCATTTT
TRBV10-3	TRBD1	TRBJ2-5	many	CAISESTGGRETQYF	TGTGCCATCAGTGAGTCGACAGGGGGTAGAGAGACCCAGTACTTC
TRBV20-1	-	TRBJ2-2	few	CSARDLDGGADTGELFF	TGCAGTGCTAGAGATCTTGACGGGGGCGCGGACACCGGGGAGCTGTTTTTT
TRBV5-6	TRBD1	TRBJ2-7	many	CASSLEGQGIYEQYF	TGTGCCAGCAGCTTGGAGGGACAGGGGATCTACGAGCAGTACTTC
TRBV29-1	-	TRBJ1-5	many	CSVGGQPDQPQHF	TGCAGCGTTGGCGGGCAGCCGGATCAGCCCCAGCATTTT
TRBV7-9	-	TRBJ2-1	many	CASSITAGFSYNEQFF	TGTGCCAGCAGCATCACTGCGGGGTTCTCCTACAATGAGCAGTTCTTC
TRBV7-2	TRBD1	TRBJ2-3	many	CASSLAKGAAYTQYF	TGTGCCAGCAGCTTAGCCAAGGGGGCCGCGTATACGCAGTATTTT
TRBV29-1	-	TRBJ2-1	many	CSEPGHTYNEQFF	TGCAGCGAGCCTGGACACACCTACAATGAGCAGTTCTTC
TRBV5-1	TRBD1	TRBJ1-2	many	CASSLDAAGGRQNGYTF	TGCGCCAGCAGCTTGGATGCGGCAGGGGGCCGCCAGAATGGCTACACCTTC
TRBV6-5	-	TRBJ1-3	many	CASSYSSSGNTIYF	TGTGCCAGCAGTTACAGCAGCTCTGGAAACACCATATATTTT
TRBV5-5	-	TRBJ1-5	-	CASSVGVFQPQNF	TGTGCCAGCAGCGTAGGGGTATTTCAGCCCCAGAATTTT
TRBV4-1	TRBD1	TRBJ2-7	many	CASSQAAAGGFYEQYF	TGCGCCAGCAGCCAAGCGGCGGCAGGGGGCTTCTACGAGCAGTACTTC
TRBV15	-	TRBJ2-1	many	CATSDGQAINNEQFF	TGTGCCACCAGCGACGGGCAGGCGATCAACAATGAGCAGTTCTTC
TRBV5-1	-	TRBJ1-4	many	CASSFGGGDEKLFF	TGCGCCAGCAGCTTCGGAGGGGGAGACGAAAAACTGTTTTTT
TRBV12-3/TRBV12-4	-	TRBJ2-2	many	CASRSGTLNTGELFF	TGTGCCAGCAGATCCGGGACTCTCAACACCGGGGAGCTGTTTTTT
TRBV20-1	TRBD1	TRBJ1-6	many	CSASERGRPPDSPLHF	TGCAGTGCTAGCGAGAGGGGGCGCCCCCCGGATTCACCCCTCCACTTT
TRBV15	-	TRBJ1-5	-	CATSRDVDSYQPQNF	TGTGCCACCAGCAGAGACGTGGACAGCTATCAGCCCCAGAATTTT
TRBV5-6	-	TRBJ2-1	many	CASRRAGLPGDEQFF	TGTGCCAGCAGGCGCGCCGGGCTCCCGGGGGATGAGCAGTTCTTC
TRBV12-3/TRBV12-4	-	TRBJ1-5	many	CASSPFRYSNQPQHF	TGTGCCAGCAGCCCCTTCCGGTATAGCAATCAGCCCCAGCATTTT
TRBV4-2	TRBD2	TRBJ2-3	few	CASSQDWSGGASSTDTQYF	TGTGCCAGCAGCCAAGATTGGAGCGGGGGGGCCTCTAGCACAGATACGCAGTATTTT
TRBV7-2	-	TRBJ2-1	many	CASSLGWSSYNEQFF	TGTGCCAGCAGCTTAGGCTGGAGCTCCTACAATGAGCAGTTCTTC
TRBV20-1	TRBD2	TRBJ2-2	medium-sized	CSASRGDWSPGELFF	TGCAGTGCTAGTCGGGGGGACTGGTCCCCCGGGGAGCTGTTTTTT
TRBV3-1	TRBD1	TRBJ1-4	many	CASSPVRTGRVEKLFF	TGTGCCAGCAGCCCCGTGAGGACAGGGCGGGTTGAAAAACTGTTTTTT
TRBV11-2	TRBD1	TRBJ2-3	few	CASSGTGFTDTQYF	TGTGCCAGCAGCGGGACAGGGTTTACAGATACGCAGTATTTT
TRBV7-9	-	TRBJ2-1	many	CASSLGRGSSYNEQFF	TGTGCCAGCAGCTTAGGTAGGGGGAGCTCCTACAATGAGCAGTTCTTC